These 29 T cell receptor beta chains share one sample of origin, sequenced in a study of blood T cells in healthy people across ages. Alongside a J-beta primer mix, a sample-barcoded 5' primer served in a second PCR lasting about 6 to 11 cycles. TCRdb re-called the 5' RACE reads with MiXCR, one entry per CDR3 protein. The table shows roughly 900,000 distinct CDR3 sequences, with about 30% occurring only once. Source material: blood. The source is a woman of 80 years or more in good health.

This clonotype was detected only a few times. This chain connects TRBV5-4 to TRBJ1-4; 7 bases agree with TRBD1. CDR1 and CDR2 (germline): SGHNT, YYREEE (reference sequence). There are 15 residues in the CDR3. Unmatched junction bases numbered 11, after V lost 4 bases and J lost 8 bases. CDR3 loop: CASSPGDREREKLFF. CDR3 nucleotides: TGTGCCAGCAGCCCGGGCGACAGGGAGCGCGAAAAACTGTTTTTT.

The chain uses TRBV7-2 and TRBJ1-1, with D possibly matching TRBD1 (6 bases). Germline CDR1 and CDR2: SGHTA and FQGNSA. V lost 3 bases to trimming and J lost 1 base, with 12 bases between them. The CDR3 has 15 residues. CDR3 in amino acids: CASSFGGQGNTEAFF. The CDR3, as DNA: TGTGCCAGCAGCTTCGGGGGCCAGGGGAACACTGAAGCTTTCTTT.

There are a few counts of this clonotype. The chain carries TRBV3-1 and TRBJ2-1, with D unclear. This CDR3 comprises 12 residues. The germline CDR1 and CDR2 sequences are LGHDT and YNNKEL (reference sequence). V lost 4 bases, J lost 2 bases, and 3 bases lay in between. The CDR3 reads CASSRPYNEQFF. The CDR3 nucleotides read TGTGCCAGCAGCCGCCCCTACAATGAGCAGTTCTTC.

This clonotype was observed a handful of times. The V and J genes are TRBV19 and TRBJ2-7, with TRBD1 matching 9 bases. The ends lost 7 bases at V and 2 bases at J; junction bases unmatched: 6. From germline, CDR1 is LNHDA and CDR2 SQIVND (reference sequence). There are 14 residues in the CDR3. The CDR3 spells CASTKGQGTYEQYF. DNA of the CDR3: TGTGCCAGTACCAAGGGACAGGGTACCTACGAGCAGTACTTC.

The chain links TRBV5-1 to TRBJ2-5, with D uncertain. Germline assignment: CDR1 SGHRS and CDR2 YFSETQ. The CDR3 is 13 residues long. V lost 0 bases, J lost 3 bases, and 6 bases lay in between. DNA for the CDR3: TGCGCCAGCAGCTTGGGAGACGAAGAGACCCAGTACTTC. Translated, it gives CASSLGDEETQYF.

This clonotype was counted only a few times. A single base separates this from a much larger clone, so it may be a read error. This chain joins TRBV9 and TRBJ2-1; 9 nucleotides agree with TRBD1. This CDR3 is 16 amino acids long. The germline CDR1 and CDR2 sequences are SGDLS and YYNGEE. CDR3: CASSVSGTGFYDEQFF. DNA for the CDR3: TGTGCCAGCAGCGTGTCCGGGACAGGGTTCTACGATGAGCAGTTCTTC.

V usage is TRBV2 and J usage is TRBJ2-7; TRBD2 agrees at 12 bases. CDR1 is SNHLY and CDR2 is FYNNEI in the germline V gene. J gave up 2 bases and V 5 bases, and 4 bases lay outside the gene matches. The CDR3 covers 15 residues. CDR3 DNA: TGTGCCAGCAGTCTAGCGGGGGGGACAACCTACGAGCAGTACTTC. This translates into CASSLAGGTTYEQYF.

Many counts were recorded for this clonotype. The chain combines TRBV12-3 or TRBV12-4 with TRBJ2-5; 7 bases fit TRBD2. The junction had 8 bases not matched to a gene; V was cut back by 6 bases and J by 7 bases. The CDR3 totals 13 residues. Written as DNA, the CDR3 is TGTGCCAGCAGCTCCTTTTGGGGGGGGACCCAGTACTTC. It codes for CASSSFWGGTQYF.

This clonotype was counted many times. This chain uses TRBV4-1 with TRBJ2-4; a weak D match, TRBD2 (7 bases). CDR3 size: 20 residues. Trimming took off 5 bases at V and 3 bases at J, with 29 bases between the two ends. CDR1 and CDR2 from the germline V gene are MGHRA and YSYEKL. The CDR3 sequence is CASSEPRWEGDGSLKNIQYF. DNA for the CDR3: TGCGCCAGCAGCGAGCCAAGATGGGAGGGGGACGGATCCCTCAAAAACATTCAGTACTTC.

The sample holds many counts of this clonotype. This chain joins TRBV20-1 and TRBJ1-2; weak D call: TRBD1 (5 bases). With 5 bases removed from V and 8 bases from J, the gap between germline ends came to 12 bases. Germline CDR1 DFQATT, CDR2 SNEGSKA (reference sequence). CDR3 length equals 11 residues. In DNA, the CDR3 is TGCAGTGCTCGAGGGGCACGCGGCTACACCTTC. It specifies CSARGARGYTF.

This chain connects TRBV4-1 to TRBJ1-2, with D perhaps matching TRBD1 (6 bases). From germline, CDR1 is MGHRA and CDR2 YSYEKL. Trimming shortened V by 0 bases and J by 4 bases, and 12 bases separated the two germline ends. The CDR3 has 15 amino acids. In nucleotides, the CDR3 is TGCGCCAGCAGCCAAGAAGGACAGACTTTCTATGGCTACACCTTC. It translates to CASSQEGQTFYGYTF.

This clonotype was recorded a few times. The chain employs TRBV5-1 and TRBJ2-5; 7 positions agree with TRBD1. Germline V gives CDR1 SGHRS, CDR2 YFSETQ. With V trimmed by 4 bases and J by 2 bases, 5 bases remained unmatched. CDR3 size: 14 residues. The CDR3 region is CASSRDSQQETQYF. The DNA of the CDR3 is TGCGCCAGCAGCAGGGACAGTCAACAAGAGACCCAGTACTTC.

This CDR3 reads CATSDSTGLGGTQYF. CDR3 sequence (DNA): TGTGCCACCAGTGATTCTACAGGGTTAGGAGGGACCCAGTACTTC. The chain combines TRBV24-1 with TRBJ2-5; D is perhaps TRBD1 (6 bases). The V and J ends lost 2 bases and 7 bases respectively, with 16 bases between them. CDR1 KGHDR and CDR2 SFDVKD come from the germline V gene. The CDR3 sequence is 15 residues long.

As regards this clonotype: A much larger clone sits a single nucleotide away, making a read error possible. The chain uses TRBV6-5 and TRBJ2-5; TRBD2 is a possible D gene (5 bases). The DNA end is a closer match to TRBJ2-7, so the J assignment may be wrong. CDR3 length: 15 amino acids. In germline, CDR1 is MNHEY, CDR2 SVGAGI. The CDR3 is CASSDSGIPGYEQYF. The CDR3 DNA follows: TGTGCCAGCAGTGACTCGGGGATACCCGGCTACGAGCAGTACTTC.

The chain uses TRBV7-2 and TRBJ1-5; D perhaps matches TRBD1 (5 bases). There are 16 residues in the CDR3. Germline-derived CDR1 and CDR2 are SGHTA and FQGNSA. V was shortened by 3 bases and J by 2 bases, with 14 bases between the two germline ends. The CDR3 reads CASSLGGGGGNQPQHF. CDR3 sequence (DNA): TGTGCCAGCAGCTTGGGGGGGGGTGGGGGCAATCAGCCCCAGCATTTT.

This clonotype appeared a few times. The V call is TRBV11-2, the J call TRBJ1-1, with a weak D call TRBD1 (5 bases). CDR1 is SGHAT and CDR2 is FQNNGV in the germline V gene. V lost 0 bases to trimming and J lost 1 base, with 6 bases between them. The CDR3 runs 14 residues. The CDR3 protein is CASSLETGNTEAFF. The DNA of the CDR3 is TGTGCCAGCAGCTTAGAAACAGGGAACACTGAAGCTTTCTTT.

As regards this clonotype: This may stem from a read error, because a much larger clone lies one nucleotide away. The chain is built from TRBV25-1 and TRBJ2-3, with D possibly TRBD2 on 6 matching bases. V lost 6 bases and J 8 bases, leaving 18 bases between the germline ends. Germline V gives CDR1 MGHDK, CDR2 SYGVNS. CDR3 length: 14 amino acids. This CDR3 is CASSPRRGLGTQYF. The CDR3 nucleotides are TGTGCCAGCAGCCCGAGGAGGGGTTTGGGTACGCAGTATTTT. Based on the CDR3 plus reference TRBV25-1 and TRBJ2-3, the full variable domain is EADIYQTPRYLVIGTGKKITLECSQTMGHDKMYWYQQDPGMELHLIHYSYGVNSTEKGDLSSESTVSRIRTEHFPLTLESARPSHTSQYLCASSPRRGLGTQYFGPGTRLTVL.

Ten or more counts support this clonotype. The V gene is TRBV24-1, the J gene TRBJ2-5; the D gene is possibly TRBD1 (5 bases). Germline CDR1 reads KGHDR; CDR2 reads SFDVKD. The CDR3 is 14 residues long. The V end lost 4 bases, the J end lost 5 bases, and 13 bases lay between the germline ends. This CDR3 reads CATSDARGGETQYF. CDR3 nucleotide sequence: TGTGCCACCAGTGACGCTAGGGGTGGGGAGACCCAGTACTTC.

The chain couples TRBV7-9 to TRBJ1-2, with D perhaps TRBD1 (5 bases). Germline V gene sequence: CDR1 SEHNR, CDR2 FQNEAQ (reference sequence). This CDR3 contains 12 residues. V was shortened by 5 bases and J by 8 bases, with 12 bases between the two germline ends. CDR3 protein: CASSLTRGGYTF. The CDR3 nucleotides are TGTGCCAGCAGCCTAACCCGGGGCGGCTACACCTTC.

This clonotype was seen many times. The chain joins TRBV9 to TRBJ2-7, with TRBD1 matching over 10 bases. The J segment lost 5 bases and the V segment lost 3 bases, leaving 8 bases of the junction unmatched. Looked up from germline, CDR1 is SGDLS and CDR2 is YYNGEE. The CDR3 extends over 15 amino acids. This CDR3 is CASSAPGQGRHEQYF. The CDR3, as DNA: TGTGCCAGCAGCGCCCCGGGACAGGGGCGCCACGAGCAGTACTTC.

This clonotype was detected many times. The V gene is TRBV25-1, the J gene TRBJ1-2; 9 bases fit TRBD1. The CDR3 is 15 residues long. Germline values: CDR1 MGHDK, CDR2 SYGVNS. Trimming took 8 bases from V and 4 from J; bases not matched to a gene: 11. The CDR3 here is CASGGTGRKGYGYTF. The CDR3 DNA follows: TGTGCCAGCGGGGGGACAGGGAGGAAGGGCTATGGCTACACCTTC.

This clonotype was seen a handful of times. A much larger clonotype is one base distant, so this may be a read error. The V and J genes are TRBV29-1 and TRBJ2-5; D unresolved. The CDR3 loop spans 13 amino acids. V was pared by 4 bases and J by 1 base, with 10 bases between. Germline CDR1 and CDR2: SQVTM and ANQGSEA. DNA for the CDR3: TGCAGCGTTGGCCCTTGGGCCCAAGAGACCCAGTACTTC. This translates into CSVGPWAQETQYF.

This clonotype was observed a handful of times. The chain combines TRBV14 with TRBJ2-5, with D perhaps matching TRBD2 (5 bases). Trimming stripped 1 base from V and 4 bases from J, with 10 bases between. The length of the CDR3 is 14 residues. The germline gives CDR1 SGHDN, CDR2 FVKESK. The chain's CDR3 is CASSQVSSRETQYF. CDR3 bases: TGTGCCAGCAGCCAAGTGTCTAGCCGAGAGACCCAGTACTTC.

Comments on this clonotype: This may be a read error, as it is one base from a much larger clone. The chain carries TRBV27 and TRBJ2-1; D is undetermined. CDR1 MNHEY and CDR2 SMNVEV come from the germline V gene (reference sequence). The CDR3 has 12 residues. The CDR3 reads CAGSFSSREQFF. DNA of the CDR3: TGTGCCGGCAGTTTTTCTAGTCGGGAGCAGTTCTTC.

This clonotype was picked up many times. V usage is TRBV12-3 or TRBV12-4 and J usage is TRBJ1-1, with TRBD1 identical over 7 bases. The CDR3 extends over 11 amino acids. Unmatched junction bases numbered 1, after V lost 5 bases and J lost 7 bases. CDR3 coding DNA: TGTGCCAGCAGTCCAGGGGGTGAAGCTTTCTTT. Amino acid sequence: CASSPGGEAFF.

There are many counts of this clonotype. The V gene is TRBV15, the J gene TRBJ2-1; D remains unclear. This CDR3 contains 15 residues. V gave up 0 bases and J gave up 4 bases, with 10 bases separating them. The germline V gene encodes CDR1 LNHNV and CDR2 YYDKDF (reference sequence). The CDR3 nucleotides read TGTGCCACCAGCAGAGATTTTCCGAGTTACAATGAGCAGTTCTTC. It encodes CATSRDFPSYNEQFF.

In this sample, this clonotype turned up many times. The chain recombines TRBV4-2 with TRBJ1-4; perhaps TRBD1 as D (5 bases). This CDR3 is 14 amino acids long. From germline, CDR1 is LGHNA and CDR2 YNFKEQ. Trimming took 4 bases from V and 5 from J, leaving 11 bases between them. In DNA form, the CDR3 reads TGTGCCAGCAGCCCGACAGAATCAAATGAAAAACTGTTTTTT. It yields the protein CASSPTESNEKLFF.

CDR3: CASSHSSLGSYNEQFF. The CDR3 nucleotides read TGTGCCAGCAGCCACTCCTCCCTAGGTTCCTACAATGAGCAGTTCTTC. The chain links TRBV3-1 to TRBJ2-1; D remains unclear. CDR1 is LGHDT and CDR2 is YNNKEL in the germline V gene (reference sequence). The germline V and J ends were trimmed by 3 bases and 1 base, with 13 bases remaining between them. CDR3 length: 16 residues.

This clonotype came up a few times. This rearrangement joins TRBV12-3 or TRBV12-4 to TRBJ1-3, with 9 bases fitting TRBD1. This CDR3 comprises 16 residues. The J segment lost 0 bases and the V segment lost 6 bases, leaving 6 bases of the junction unmatched. CDR3 loop: CASRGTGGASGNTIYF. CDR3 DNA sequence: TGTGCCAGCAGGGGAACAGGGGGCGCCTCTGGAAACACCATATATTTT.